Listed below are T cell receptor beta chains from one sample, sequenced in a study of regulatory T cells in long-lasting Graves disease. TCRdb ran MiXCR on the multiplex PCR reads and lists one entry per CDR3 protein. The repertoire includes under 400,000 distinct CDR3 sequences, 16% of them detected once, and 30% sits in the top ten. These sequences were also reported in another study, on T cells in Graves' hyperthyroidism and ophthalmopathy.

This sample comprised peripheral blood mononuclear cells (PBMCs), obtained at new diagnosis, from a patient treated with antithyroid drugs. Receptors originate from a man aged 35-49 years with Graves disease. Each CDR3 is given with its conserved first and last residue. Each record gives: J gene, V gene, clone size, D gene, CDR3 DNA, CDR3 protein. A D gene is named only where the DNA matches it firmly. Some rows mark clone size as missing; the rest say once, few, many or name a class of expanded clone.

j_gene: TRBJ2-3
v_gene: TRBV16
abundance: many
d_gene: .
CDR3nt: TGTGCCAGCAGCCAATTGGGGACAGATACGCAGTATTTT
CDR3aa: CASSQLGTDTQYF

j_gene: TRBJ2-3
v_gene: TRBV11-2
abundance: many
d_gene: .
CDR3nt: TGTGCCAGCAGCGCGCGCAGCCTAGCGACAGATACGCAGTATTTT
CDR3aa: CASSARSLATDTQYF

j_gene: TRBJ2-7
v_gene: TRBV5-1
abundance: few
d_gene: TRBD1
CDR3nt: TGCGCCAGCAGCCTGGGACAGATCTACGAGCAGTACTTC
CDR3aa: CASSLGQIYEQYF

j_gene: TRBJ1-5
v_gene: TRBV28
abundance: many
d_gene: TRBD1
CDR3nt: TGTGCCAGCAGGCAAGGGGGCTCTAGCCAGCCCCAGCATTTT
CDR3aa: CASRQGGSSQPQHF

j_gene: TRBJ2-2
v_gene: TRBV2
abundance: .
d_gene: TRBD1
CDR3nt: TGTGCCAGCAGTGAACAGGGGGCAGGCGCCGGGGAGCTGTTTTTT
CDR3aa: CASSEQGAGAGELFF

j_gene: TRBJ2-7
v_gene: TRBV20-1
abundance: few
d_gene: .
CDR3nt: TGCAGTGCTATGCAGAAGACGGGTTACTACGAGCAGTACTTC
CDR3aa: CSAMQKTGYYEQYF

j_gene: TRBJ2-5
v_gene: TRBV5-1
abundance: .
d_gene: .
CDR3nt: TGCGCCAGCAGCTTGGATCCGGGAGAGACCCAGTACTTC
CDR3aa: CASSLDPGETQYF

j_gene: TRBJ1-1
v_gene: TRBV28
abundance: many
d_gene: TRBD1
CDR3nt: TGTGCCAGCAGTTTCGTGGGACAGGGGGACACTGAAGCTTTCTTT
CDR3aa: CASSFVGQGDTEAFF

j_gene: TRBJ2-1
v_gene: TRBV6-2/TRBV6-3
abundance: .
d_gene: .
CDR3nt: TGTGCCAGCAGTTACTCCCTCGACAGCCCCTACAATGAGCAGTTCTTC
CDR3aa: CASSYSLDSPYNEQFF

j_gene: TRBJ2-5
v_gene: TRBV20-1
abundance: .
d_gene: .
CDR3nt: TGCAGTGTACCGGGAAGGGTCCAAGAGACCCAGTACTTC
CDR3aa: CSVPGRVQETQYF

j_gene: TRBJ1-5
v_gene: TRBV6-1
abundance: many
d_gene: .
CDR3nt: TGTGCCAGCAGTGTTCAGAGAAATCAGCCCCAGCATTTT
CDR3aa: CASSVQRNQPQHF

j_gene: TRBJ1-1
v_gene: TRBV28
abundance: .
d_gene: .
CDR3nt: TGTGCCAGCAGTTTCGTCGGGAAGGATGAAGCTTTCTTT
CDR3aa: CASSFVGKDEAFF

j_gene: TRBJ1-6
v_gene: TRBV19
abundance: .
d_gene: TRBD1
CDR3nt: TGTGCCAGTAGTATTGCTACAGGGGCTTTCATTGATTCACCCCTCCACTTT
CDR3aa: CASSIATGAFIDSPLHF

j_gene: TRBJ2-3
v_gene: TRBV7-2
abundance: many
d_gene: .
CDR3nt: TGTGCCAGCAGCGCACGGACACCCCCAGGGACGCAGTATTTT
CDR3aa: CASSARTPPGTQYF

j_gene: TRBJ1-3
v_gene: TRBV6-1
abundance: many
d_gene: .
CDR3nt: TGTGCCAGCAGCTTCCTGGGGGCTGACGGAAACACCATATATTTT
CDR3aa: CASSFLGADGNTIYF

j_gene: TRBJ1-4
v_gene: TRBV27
abundance: .
d_gene: TRBD1
CDR3nt: TGTGCCAGCAGTCACAGGGGGCGCGATGAAAAACTGTTTTTT
CDR3aa: CASSHRGRDEKLFF

j_gene: TRBJ1-5
v_gene: TRBV12-5
abundance: .
d_gene: .
CDR3nt: TGTGCTAGTGCCCCCGACAGGACTCAGCCCCAGCATTTT
CDR3aa: CASAPDRTQPQHF

j_gene: TRBJ2-3
v_gene: TRBV9
abundance: .
d_gene: TRBD2
CDR3nt: TGTGCCAGCAGCGGTAGCGGGGCGCATCCAGATACGCAGTATTTT
CDR3aa: CASSGSGAHPDTQYF

j_gene: TRBJ2-3
v_gene: TRBV5-1
abundance: many
d_gene: .
CDR3nt: TGCGCCAGCAGCTTGAGGATAGCGGATACGCAGTATTTT
CDR3aa: CASSLRIADTQYF

j_gene: TRBJ1-1
v_gene: TRBV12-3/TRBV12-4
abundance: many
d_gene: .
CDR3nt: TGTGCCAGCAATAAATTGGGCGAAGCTTTCTTT
CDR3aa: CASNKLGEAFF

j_gene: TRBJ2-1
v_gene: TRBV11-2
abundance: many
d_gene: .
CDR3nt: TGTGCCAGCAGCTTAGACCCGGGGGGCGGCCACAATGAGCAGTTCTTC
CDR3aa: CASSLDPGGGHNEQFF

j_gene: TRBJ1-1
v_gene: TRBV27
abundance: .
d_gene: TRBD1
CDR3nt: TGTGCCAGCGGTTACCCGTCCGGGACAGGGGTTACCTTCACTGAAGCTTTCTTT
CDR3aa: CASGYPSGTGVTFTEAFF

j_gene: TRBJ2-1
v_gene: TRBV18
abundance: many
d_gene: .
CDR3nt: TGTGCCAGCTCACCACCGATTGTTCCCGGCTCGAGCGATGAGCAGTTCTTC
CDR3aa: CASSPPIVPGSSDEQFF

j_gene: TRBJ1-2
v_gene: TRBV27
abundance: few
d_gene: TRBD1
CDR3nt: TGTGCCAGCAGTTTATGGCCAGGGGGATATGGCTACACCTTC
CDR3aa: CASSLWPGGYGYTF

j_gene: TRBJ2-2
v_gene: TRBV7-6
abundance: many
d_gene: .
CDR3nt: TGTGCCAGCAGCTTAGCGGGGGAAAGGGTCGGGGAGCTGTTTTTT
CDR3aa: CASSLAGERVGELFF

j_gene: TRBJ2-1
v_gene: TRBV7-7
abundance: .
d_gene: .
CDR3nt: TGTGCTAGCAGCCGACTGGGTGGGGGGACTGAGCAGTTCTTC
CDR3aa: CASSRLGGGTEQFF

j_gene: TRBJ2-6
v_gene: TRBV20-1
abundance: .
d_gene: .
CDR3nt: TGCAGTGCTCGCGACCGGGCTGGGGCCAACGTCCTGACTTTC
CDR3aa: CSARDRAGANVLTF

j_gene: TRBJ2-7
v_gene: TRBV6-2/TRBV6-3
abundance: many
d_gene: .
CDR3nt: TGTGCCAGCAAAAAGAGGGGCCCCTACGAGCAGTACTTC
CDR3aa: CASKKRGPYEQYF

j_gene: TRBJ1-6
v_gene: TRBV11-1
abundance: .
d_gene: TRBD1
CDR3nt: TGTGCCAGCAGCTGGGACAGAAATTCACCCCTCCACTTT
CDR3aa: CASSWDRNSPLHF

j_gene: TRBJ2-7
v_gene: TRBV12-3/TRBV12-4
abundance: .
d_gene: TRBD1
CDR3nt: TGTGCCAGCAGACTCAACAGGGGGCGCGACGAGCAGTACTTC
CDR3aa: CASRLNRGRDEQYF

j_gene: TRBJ1-1
v_gene: TRBV7-6
abundance: few
d_gene: TRBD1
CDR3nt: TGTGCCAGCAGCCCGGTCCCGGGACAGGGGTGGAACACTGAAGCTTTCTTT
CDR3aa: CASSPVPGQGWNTEAFF

j_gene: TRBJ2-1
v_gene: TRBV5-4
abundance: .
d_gene: TRBD1
CDR3nt: TGTGCCAGCAGCCTGACACCCGGGACAGGGCTATTC
CDR3aa: CASSLTPGTGLF

j_gene: TRBJ2-2
v_gene: TRBV12-3/TRBV12-4
abundance: many
d_gene: .
CDR3nt: .
CDR3aa: CASSSSMMGVDGELFF

j_gene: TRBJ2-3
v_gene: TRBV30
abundance: many
d_gene: TRBD1
CDR3nt: TGTGCCTGGGACAGGGGAGTCACAGATACGCAGTATTTT
CDR3aa: CAWDRGVTDTQYF

j_gene: TRBJ2-1
v_gene: TRBV12-5
abundance: many
d_gene: TRBD1
CDR3nt: TGTGCTAGTGGTACGGGACAGGGGTTGAATGAGCAGTTCTTC
CDR3aa: CASGTGQGLNEQFF

j_gene: TRBJ2-2
v_gene: TRBV7-9
abundance: .
d_gene: .
CDR3nt: TGTGCCAGCAGCTTAAATCTGCGGAACACCGGGGAGCTGTTTTTT
CDR3aa: CASSLNLRNTGELFF

j_gene: TRBJ2-5
v_gene: TRBV12-3/TRBV12-4
abundance: many
d_gene: .
CDR3nt: TGTGCCAGCAGCTTGACAGACCAAGAGACCCAGTACTTC
CDR3aa: CASSLTDQETQYF

j_gene: TRBJ2-3
v_gene: TRBV9
abundance: many
d_gene: .
CDR3nt: TGTGCCAGCAGCCCCGACAGCCTAAGCACAGATACGCAGTATTTT
CDR3aa: CASSPDSLSTDTQYF

j_gene: TRBJ1-1
v_gene: TRBV20-1
abundance: few
d_gene: .
CDR3nt: TGCAGTGCTAGGAGGGCGAGCACTGAAGCTTTCTTT
CDR3aa: CSARRASTEAFF

j_gene: TRBJ2-7
v_gene: TRBV12-3/TRBV12-4
abundance: many
d_gene: TRBD1
CDR3nt: TGTGCCAGCAGTTTTAGTCTGTACCGGGACAGCTCCTACGAGCAGTACTTC
CDR3aa: CASSFSLYRDSSYEQYF

j_gene: TRBJ2-7
v_gene: TRBV28
abundance: many
d_gene: TRBD1
CDR3nt: TGTGCCAGCAGTGCGACTGACAGGGTCGGCCTCGAGCAGTACTTC
CDR3aa: CASSATDRVGLEQYF

j_gene: TRBJ2-4
v_gene: TRBV6-5
abundance: few
d_gene: .
CDR3nt: TGTGCCAGCAGTAACTCGGGGGCCCAAAAGTCGGGCATTCAGTACTTC
CDR3aa: CASSNSGAQKSGIQYF

j_gene: TRBJ2-1
v_gene: TRBV7-2
abundance: .
d_gene: .
CDR3nt: TGTGCCAGCAGCTTAGAGGGATTAGGGCCCCGCAATGAGCAGTTCTTC
CDR3aa: CASSLEGLGPRNEQFF

j_gene: TRBJ2-7
v_gene: TRBV4-3
abundance: .
d_gene: TRBD1
CDR3nt: TGCGCCAGCAGCCGCGCCCCGGGACAGGGGGCCTACGAGCAGTACTTC
CDR3aa: CASSRAPGQGAYEQYF

j_gene: TRBJ1-5
v_gene: TRBV2
abundance: many
d_gene: .
CDR3nt: TGTGCCAGCAGTAAAACAGGGTATAGCAATCAGCCCCAGCATTTT
CDR3aa: CASSKTGYSNQPQHF

j_gene: TRBJ2-7
v_gene: TRBV5-1
abundance: many
d_gene: TRBD2
CDR3nt: TGCGCCAGCAGCTTGCTAGCGGGGTCCTACGAGCAGTACTTC
CDR3aa: CASSLLAGSYEQYF

j_gene: TRBJ1-1
v_gene: TRBV11-3
abundance: many
d_gene: .
CDR3nt: TGTGCCAGCAGCTTAGTTGCGTCGAACACTGAAGCTTTCTTT
CDR3aa: CASSLVASNTEAFF

j_gene: TRBJ2-7
v_gene: TRBV5-6
abundance: many
d_gene: TRBD1
CDR3nt: TGTGCCAGCAGACGGACAGGAGAGACTTACGAGCAGTACTTC
CDR3aa: CASRRTGETYEQYF